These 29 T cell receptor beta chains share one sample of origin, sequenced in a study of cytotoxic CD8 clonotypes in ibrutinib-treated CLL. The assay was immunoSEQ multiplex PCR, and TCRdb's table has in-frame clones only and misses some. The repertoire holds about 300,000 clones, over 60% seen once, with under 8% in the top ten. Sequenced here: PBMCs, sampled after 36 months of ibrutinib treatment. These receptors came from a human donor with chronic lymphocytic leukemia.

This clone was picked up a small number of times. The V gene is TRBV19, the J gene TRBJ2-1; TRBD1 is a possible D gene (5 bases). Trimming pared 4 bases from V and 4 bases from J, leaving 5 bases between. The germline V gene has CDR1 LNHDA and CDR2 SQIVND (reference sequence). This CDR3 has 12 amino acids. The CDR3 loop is CASSRQYNEQFF. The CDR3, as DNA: TGTGCCAGTAGTAGACAGTACAATGAGCAGTTCTTC.

The CDR3 region has the DNA TGTGCCAGCAGCGTAGACGACCTGAGGGAGCAGTACTTC. Protein product: CASSVDDLREQYF. V usage is TRBV7-2 and J usage is TRBJ2-7; D remains unclear. This CDR3 region has 13 residues. Germline CDR1 and CDR2: SGHTA and FQGNSA. V dropped 5 bases and J dropped 7 bases, with 15 bases sitting between them.

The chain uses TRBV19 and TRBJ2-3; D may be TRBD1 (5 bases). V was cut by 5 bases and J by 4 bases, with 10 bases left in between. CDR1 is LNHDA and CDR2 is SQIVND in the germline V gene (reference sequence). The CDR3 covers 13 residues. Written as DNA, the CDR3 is TGTGCCAGTAGTTCCCTCAGGGCAGATACGCAGTATTTT. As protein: CASSSLRADTQYF.

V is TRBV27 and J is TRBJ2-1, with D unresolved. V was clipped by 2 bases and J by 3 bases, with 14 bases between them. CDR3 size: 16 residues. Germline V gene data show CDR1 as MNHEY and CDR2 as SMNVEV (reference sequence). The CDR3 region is CASSLHGPLFYNEQFF. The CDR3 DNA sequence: TGTGCCAGCAGTTTACATGGACCCCTCTTCTACAATGAGCAGTTCTTC.

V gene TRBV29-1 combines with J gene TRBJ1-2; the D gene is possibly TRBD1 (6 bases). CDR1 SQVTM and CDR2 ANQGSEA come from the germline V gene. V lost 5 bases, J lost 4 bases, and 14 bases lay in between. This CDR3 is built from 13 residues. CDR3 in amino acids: CSVTQGTGYGYTF. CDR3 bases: TGCAGCGTTACTCAGGGGACTGGCTATGGCTACACCTTC. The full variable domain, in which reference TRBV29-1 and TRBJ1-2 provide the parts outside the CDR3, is SAVISQKPSRDICQRGTSLTIQCQVDSQVTMMFWYRQQPGQSLTLIATANQGSEATYESGFVIDKFPISRPNLTFSTLTVSNMSPEDSSIYLCSVTQGTGYGYTFGSGTRLTVV.

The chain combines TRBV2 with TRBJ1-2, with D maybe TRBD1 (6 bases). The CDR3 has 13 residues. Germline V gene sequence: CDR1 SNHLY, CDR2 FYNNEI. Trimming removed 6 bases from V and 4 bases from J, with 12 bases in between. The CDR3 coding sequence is TGTGCCAGCAGACCAAGGGGGAGCTATGGCTACACCTTC. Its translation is CASRPRGSYGYTF.

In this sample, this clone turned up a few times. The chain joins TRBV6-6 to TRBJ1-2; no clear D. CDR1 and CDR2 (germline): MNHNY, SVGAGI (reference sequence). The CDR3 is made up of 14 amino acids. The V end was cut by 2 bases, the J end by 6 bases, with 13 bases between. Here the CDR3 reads CASSYNQALNGYTF. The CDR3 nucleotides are TGTGCCAGCAGTTACAATCAGGCCCTCAATGGCTACACCTTC.

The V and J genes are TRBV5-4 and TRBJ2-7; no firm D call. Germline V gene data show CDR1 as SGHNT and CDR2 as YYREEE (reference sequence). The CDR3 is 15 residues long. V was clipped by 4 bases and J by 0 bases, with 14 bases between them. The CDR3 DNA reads TGTGCCAGCAGCACAAGGAAGACGGACTCCTACGAGCAGTACTTC. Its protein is CASSTRKTDSYEQYF.

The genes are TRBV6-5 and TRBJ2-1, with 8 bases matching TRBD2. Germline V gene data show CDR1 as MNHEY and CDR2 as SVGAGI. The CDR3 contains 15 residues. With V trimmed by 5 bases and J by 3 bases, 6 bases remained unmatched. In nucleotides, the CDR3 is TGTGCCAGCAGTCACAGCGGGAGCAGCTACAATGAGCAGTTCTTC. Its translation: CASSHSGSSYNEQFF.

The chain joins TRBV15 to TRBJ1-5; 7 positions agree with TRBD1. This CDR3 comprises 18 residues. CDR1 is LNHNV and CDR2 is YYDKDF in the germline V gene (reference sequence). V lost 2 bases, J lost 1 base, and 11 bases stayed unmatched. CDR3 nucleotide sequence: TGTGCCACCAGCAGAAATCCCTGGACAGGAGGGAGCAATCAGCCCCAGCATTTT. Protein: CATSRNPWTGGSNQPQHF.

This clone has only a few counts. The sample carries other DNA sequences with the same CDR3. CDR3 protein: CASSLGLNYGYTF. The CDR3 nucleotides read TGTGCCAGCAGCTTAGGGCTTAACTATGGCTACACCTTC. The chain joins TRBV7-6 to TRBJ1-2; no definite D call. Germline V gene data show CDR1 as SGHVS and CDR2 as FNYEAQ. The CDR3 covers 13 residues. The germline V and J ends were trimmed by 1 base and 1 base, with 4 bases remaining between them.

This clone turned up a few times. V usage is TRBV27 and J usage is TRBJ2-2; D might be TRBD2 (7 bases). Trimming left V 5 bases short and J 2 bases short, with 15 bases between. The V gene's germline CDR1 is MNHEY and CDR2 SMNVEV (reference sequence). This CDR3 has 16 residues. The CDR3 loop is CASSPQGGDNTGELFF. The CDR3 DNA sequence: TGTGCCAGCAGTCCCCAAGGGGGGGACAACACCGGGGAGCTGTTTTTT.

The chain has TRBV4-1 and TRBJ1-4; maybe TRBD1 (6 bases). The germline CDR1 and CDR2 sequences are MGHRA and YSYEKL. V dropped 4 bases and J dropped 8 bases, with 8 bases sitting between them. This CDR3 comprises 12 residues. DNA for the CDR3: TGCGCCAGCAGCCGGGGGACAGAAAAACTGTTTTTT. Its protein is CASSRGTEKLFF.

The CDR3 protein is CAISESQTGFNYGYTF. The CDR3 DNA sequence: TGTGCCATCAGTGAGTCCCAGACAGGGTTTAACTATGGCTACACCTTC. The gene calls are TRBV10-3 and TRBJ1-2; 7 bases align to TRBD1. J gave up 1 base and V 0 bases, and 5 bases lay outside the gene matches. The length of the CDR3 is 16 residues. Germline CDR1 ENHRY, CDR2 SYGVKD.

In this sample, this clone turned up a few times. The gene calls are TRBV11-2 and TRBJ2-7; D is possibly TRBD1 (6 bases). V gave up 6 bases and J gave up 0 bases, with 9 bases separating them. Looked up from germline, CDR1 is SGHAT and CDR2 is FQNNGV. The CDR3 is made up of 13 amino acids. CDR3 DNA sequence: TGTGCCAGCAGTAGGACAGTCTCCTACGAGCAGTACTTC. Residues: CASSRTVSYEQYF.

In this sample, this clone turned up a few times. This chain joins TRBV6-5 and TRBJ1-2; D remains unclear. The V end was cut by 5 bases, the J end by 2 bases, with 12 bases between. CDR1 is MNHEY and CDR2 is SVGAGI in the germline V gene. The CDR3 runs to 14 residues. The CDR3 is CASSVKEGNYGYTF. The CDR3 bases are TGTGCCAGCAGTGTTAAAGAGGGCAACTATGGCTACACCTTC.

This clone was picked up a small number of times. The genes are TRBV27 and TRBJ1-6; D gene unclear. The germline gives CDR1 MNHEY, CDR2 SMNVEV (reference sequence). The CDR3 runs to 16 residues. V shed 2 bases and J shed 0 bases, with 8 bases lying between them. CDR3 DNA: TGTGCCAGCAGTTTAGGGAGCAGCTCCTATAATTCACCCCTCCACTTT. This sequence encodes CASSLGSSSYNSPLHF.

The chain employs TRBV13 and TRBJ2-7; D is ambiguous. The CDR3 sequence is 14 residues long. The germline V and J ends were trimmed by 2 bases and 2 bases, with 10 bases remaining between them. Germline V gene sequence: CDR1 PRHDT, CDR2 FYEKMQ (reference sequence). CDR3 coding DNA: TGTGCCAGCAGCTTATCGGGCAAAACCTACGAGCAGTACTTC. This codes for CASSLSGKTYEQYF.

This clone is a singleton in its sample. In DNA form, the CDR3 reads TGTGCCAGCAGCACGACCCTCCAGGGTAACGAGCAGTACTTC. This translates into CASSTTLQGNEQYF. V gene TRBV7-8 combines with J gene TRBJ2-7, with D possibly matching TRBD1 (5 bases). The CDR3 totals 14 residues. Germline V lookup: CDR1 SGHVS, CDR2 FQNEAQ. The V and J ends lost 5 bases and 5 bases respectively, with 16 bases between them.

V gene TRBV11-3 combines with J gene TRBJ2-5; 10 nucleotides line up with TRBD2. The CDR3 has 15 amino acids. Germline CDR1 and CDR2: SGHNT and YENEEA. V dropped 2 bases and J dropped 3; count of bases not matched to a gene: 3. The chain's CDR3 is CASSLLAGGEETQYF. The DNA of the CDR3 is TGTGCCAGCAGCTTATTAGCGGGGGGCGAAGAGACCCAGTACTTC.

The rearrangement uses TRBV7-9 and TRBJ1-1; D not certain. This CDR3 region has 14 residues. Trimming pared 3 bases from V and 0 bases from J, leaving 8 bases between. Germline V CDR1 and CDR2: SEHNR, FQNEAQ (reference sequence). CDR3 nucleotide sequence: TGTGCCAGCAGCTTTGCGGGTATGAACACTGAAGCTTTCTTT. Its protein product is CASSFAGMNTEAFF.

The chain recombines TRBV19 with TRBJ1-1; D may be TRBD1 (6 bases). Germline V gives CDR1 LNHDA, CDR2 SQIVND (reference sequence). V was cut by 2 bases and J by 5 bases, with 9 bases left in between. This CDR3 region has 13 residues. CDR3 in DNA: TGTGCCAGTAGTATAACAGGGAGGACTGAAGCTTTCTTT. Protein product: CASSITGRTEAFF.

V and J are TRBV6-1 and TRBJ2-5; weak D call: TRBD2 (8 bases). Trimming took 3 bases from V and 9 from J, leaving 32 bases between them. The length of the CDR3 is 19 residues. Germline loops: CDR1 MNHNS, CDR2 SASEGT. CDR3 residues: CASSDDRVWEREPSGAQYF. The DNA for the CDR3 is TGTGCCAGCAGTGATGACAGGGTTTGGGAGCGGGAGCCGTCCGGGGCCCAGTACTTC.

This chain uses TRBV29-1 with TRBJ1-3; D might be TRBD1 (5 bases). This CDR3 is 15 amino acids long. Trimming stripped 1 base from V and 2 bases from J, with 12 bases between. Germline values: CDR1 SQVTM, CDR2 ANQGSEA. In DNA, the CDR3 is TGCAGCGTTGAAGTGGGAAGGGGCCCTGGAAACACCATATATTTT. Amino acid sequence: CSVEVGRGPGNTIYF.

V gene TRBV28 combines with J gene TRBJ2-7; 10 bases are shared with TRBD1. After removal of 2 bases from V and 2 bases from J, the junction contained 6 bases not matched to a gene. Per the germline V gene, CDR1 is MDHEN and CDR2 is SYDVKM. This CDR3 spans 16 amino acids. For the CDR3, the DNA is TGTGCCAGCAGTTTAAGGGGAGGACAGGGGGCCTACGAGCAGTACTTC. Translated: CASSLRGGQGAYEQYF.

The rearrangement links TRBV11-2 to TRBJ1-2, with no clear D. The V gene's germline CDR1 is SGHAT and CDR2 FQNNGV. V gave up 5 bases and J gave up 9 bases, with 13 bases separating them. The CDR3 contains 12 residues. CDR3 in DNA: TGTGCCAGCAGCCTTACAGATTATAGCTACACCTTC. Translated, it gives CASSLTDYSYTF.

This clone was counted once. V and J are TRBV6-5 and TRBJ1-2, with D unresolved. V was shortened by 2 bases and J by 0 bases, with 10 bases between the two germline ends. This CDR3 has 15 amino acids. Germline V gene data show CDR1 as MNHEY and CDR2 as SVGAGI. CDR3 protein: CASSYPGWANYGYTF. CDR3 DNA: TGTGCCAGCAGTTACCCTGGATGGGCTAACTATGGCTACACCTTC.

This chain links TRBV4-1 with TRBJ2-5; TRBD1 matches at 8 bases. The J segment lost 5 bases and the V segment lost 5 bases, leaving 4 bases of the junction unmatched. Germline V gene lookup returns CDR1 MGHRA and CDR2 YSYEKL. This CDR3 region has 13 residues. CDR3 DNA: TGCGCCAGCAGCGAGGGACAGGCTGAGACCCAGTACTTC. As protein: CASSEGQAETQYF.

CDR3 nucleotide sequence: TGCGCCAGCAGCCAATTTAGACAGGCATCCTACAATGAGCAGTTCTTC. Translated, it gives CASSQFRQASYNEQFF. This chain links TRBV4-1 with TRBJ2-1, with D possibly TRBD1 on 6 matching bases. The CDR3 covers 16 residues. CDR1 is MGHRA, CDR2 YSYEKL, per germline. V was shortened by 2 bases and J by 1 base, with 12 bases between the two germline ends.